These T cell receptor beta chains were read from a single sample in a study of long-term antiretroviral therapy in people with HIV. Libraries were prepared by immunoSEQ multiplex PCR; TCRdb keeps only in-frame clonotypes and omits some of them. Of about 36,000 clones in the sample, approximately 94% were seen once. The input for sequencing was unsorted PBMCs, taken 4.1 years after starting antiretroviral therapy. These receptors were obtained from a woman aged 45-60 years with HIV. CDR3s leave out the opening cysteine and the closing phenylalanine or tryptophan.

cdr3_aa | j_call | v_call
ASSFGRRVWGEAF | TRBJ1-1 | TRBV7-9
ASSLVTGNGYEQY | TRBJ2-7 | TRBV7-9
ASSVWPYSNQPQH | TRBJ1-5 | TRBV6-1
ASSLGLGGGRYNEQF | TRBJ2-1 | TRBV7-2
AISESSNQPQH | TRBJ1-5 | TRBV10-3
ASSRTGSYEQY | TRBJ2-7 | TRBV19
ASSADRGFYEQY | TRBJ2-7 | TRBV9
ASQDRGRNQPQH | TRBJ1-5 | TRBV19
ASSLAVLPETQY | TRBJ2-5 | TRBV7-6
ASSMPVGPLPGQGANTEAF | TRBJ1-1 | TRBV19
ASSRQGGNTEAF | TRBJ1-1 | TRBV11-1
ATSREGYSGNTIY | TRBJ1-3 | TRBV15
ASSLFAGYSGELF | TRBJ2-2 | TRBV14
ASSLQVSYGYT | TRBJ1-2 | TRBV7-9
ASSYRQGHYNEQF | TRBJ2-1 | TRBV6-5
ASSPPDRRDYEQY | TRBJ2-7 | TRBV18
ASSPRVYTEAF | TRBJ1-1 | TRBV14
ASSLMDTGELF | TRBJ2-2 | TRBV5-1
APHWGGTQY | TRBJ2-5 | TRBV2
ASSLEGLAPETQY | TRBJ2-5 | TRBV7-3
ASSSGTGDGTEAF | TRBJ1-1 | TRBV7-9
ASSLGVDGYT | TRBJ1-2 | TRBV5-4
ASSLEAGRSYEQY | TRBJ2-7 | TRBV5-1
ASSLAGGTRNYGYT | TRBJ1-2 | TRBV5-6
ASSERQGGLYNSPLH | TRBJ1-6 | TRBV7-6
ASSPVGGFTDTQY | TRBJ2-3 | TRBV4-3
ASSLGGATGANVLT | TRBJ2-6 | TRBV5-4
ASSIGSANGYT | TRBJ1-2 | TRBV19
ASTACQDKNPGQPQH | TRBJ1-5 | TRBV5-6
ASSQGRPAGLETQY | TRBJ2-5 | TRBV4-3
ASSLGLEGSGYGYT | TRBJ1-2 | TRBV7-8
ASSLDGTYEQY | TRBJ2-7 | TRBV5-5
ASSLSPGLAGTRETQY | TRBJ2-5 | TRBV27
ASSLLGPNSPLH | TRBJ1-6 | TRBV6-6
ASSVTGNYGYT | TRBJ1-2 | TRBV9
ASSPARGRGKLF | TRBJ1-4 | TRBV27
ASSLTTDQPQH | TRBJ1-5 | TRBV5-1
ASSVGGHDNEQF | TRBJ2-1 | TRBV9
ASSPSTSGNTIY | TRBJ1-3 | TRBV2
ASSPRGQNEAF | TRBJ1-1 | TRBV18
SVESMGNTEAF | TRBJ1-1 | TRBV29-1
ASRPWGERGGYGYT | TRBJ1-2 | TRBV27
ASSRTGAMGKTQY | TRBJ2-5 | TRBV19
SVEGTGYGTDGYT | TRBJ1-2 | TRBV29-1
AINEAGGNEQY | TRBJ2-7 | TRBV10-3